This T cell receptor (beta chain) came from a study of shared clonotypes between healthy human individuals. General study results and limits: A handful of donors held about 5% of naive CD4 clonotypes in common. In this cohort, only blood was sampled, and tissue repertoires likely differ.

A CD45RA+ naive subset and a CD45RA-negative memory subset were split from CD4+ cells. How the authors handled the data: ImmunoSEQ yielded junction-only sequences lacking quality scores, so filtering differed. The protocol was immunoSEQ multiplex PCR, while the TCRdb copy is restricted to in-frame clones and leaves out a portion. V, J and clone size were drawn from that table, and D and trimming were deduced from the DNA. The sample has fewer than 3 million clones, just under 95% seen once. V lost 7 bases to trimming and J lost 0 bases; unmatched junction nucleotides: 2. CDR1 is SNHLY, CDR2 FYNNEI, per germline. This CDR3 is 15 amino acids long. In regard to this clone: Antigen specificity is unknown. Different DNA sequences within this sample yield the same CDR3.

Sample: naive CD4+ T cells from PBMCs. Specified subset: CD45RA+ positively selected. The clonotype originates from a man aged 18 to 29 in good health. Some clones in this sample may be carry-over from other donors' samples. The V gene is TRBV2, the J gene TRBJ2-2; 10 bases fit TRBD2. The CDR3 DNA follows: TGTGCCAGCACCGGACTAGCGGCGAACACCGGGGAGCTGTTTTTT. It encodes CASTGLAANTGELFF.